Listed below are T cell receptor beta chains from one sample, sequenced in a study of blood T cell repertoires in COVID-19. The method was immunoSEQ multiplex PCR; TCRdb's version includes in-frame clones alone and lacks a portion of them. In the table there are some 260,000 clones, 65% to 80% of which are singletons. Sequenced input: peripheral blood. Receptors were obtained from a woman aged 40 to 50 with active or convalescent COVID-19. The conserved cysteine and the conserved F or W are not part of the CDR3 here. Each record gives: V gene, clone size, J gene, CDR3 protein. Not all rows give a size; the values are once, few, many and, for expanded clones, a class.

TRBV28	NA	TRBJ1-2	ASRLPAINYGYT
TRBV2	NA	TRBJ1-1	ASSVGRRTEAF
TRBV5-6	NA	TRBJ1-4	ASSLTFGATEKLF
TRBV3-1/TRBV3-2	NA	TRBJ2-7	ASSQIAGTSGGEQY
TRBV28	many	TRBJ1-2	ASREGQITDGYT
TRBV18	NA	TRBJ1-3	ASSHDTLDFPSGNTIY
TRBV5-1	NA	TRBJ2-4	ASSLGGGKNIQY
TRBV11-2	NA	TRBJ2-3	ASSSGTDTQY
TRBV3-1/TRBV3-2	NA	TRBJ1-5	ASSQESFLPQH
TRBV15	NA	TRBJ1-2	ATSGQGALGSYGYT
TRBV2	NA	TRBJ2-5	ASSPSGGGQETQY
TRBV30	NA	TRBJ2-6	AWSERGAGANVLT
TRBV2	NA	TRBJ1-1	ASSDGGGNTEAF
TRBV19	NA	TRBJ1-2	ASSLGGANYGYT
TRBV11-2	NA	TRBJ2-7	ASSLMGQSYEQY
TRBV12-5	NA	TRBJ1-3	ASGLGLQRGNTIY
TRBV19	NA	TRBJ1-4	ASSQGQRNEKLF
TRBV6-5	NA	TRBJ2-7	ASSLTSGGTYEQY
TRBV28	NA	TRBJ2-1	ASSRLRDRSYNEQF
TRBV27	once	TRBJ1-5	ASSPGGPGQPQH